This is a list of T cell receptor beta chains from one sample in a study of CD8 T cells in Susac syndrome. TCRdb itself ran the immunoSEQ multiplex PCR reads through MiXCR, one entry per CDR3 protein. This sample has about 300,000 distinct CDR3 sequences; 89% occur once, and the top ten carry around 0.18%. The sample consisted of CD8+ T cells from PBMCs. Receptors originate from a human donor with multiple sclerosis. The CDR3 runs from the conserved cysteine through the conserved F or W. Each record gives: clone size, V gene, J gene, D gene, CDR3 protein, CDR3 DNA. A D gene is named only where the DNA matches it firmly. Clone size, where shown, is once, few, many, or a class for clones that have expanded.

.	TRBV6-2/TRBV6-3	TRBJ2-1	.	CASSYLLGAGSYNEQFF	TGTGCCAGCAGTTACCTGTTGGGGGCTGGCTCCTACAATGAGCAGTTCTTC
.	TRBV2	TRBJ2-7	TRBD2	CASGLLAPNPYEQYF	TGTGCCAGCGGATTACTAGCGCCTAATCCCTACGAGCAGTACTTC
.	TRBV20-1	TRBJ2-3	.	CSASQGPEDTQYF	TGCAGTGCTAGCCAGGGGCCGGAAGATACGCAGTATTTT
once	TRBV19	TRBJ1-6	.	CASSAPGTGHFINSPLHF	TGTGCCAGTAGTGCCCCCGGGACCGGCCATTTTATAAATTCACCCCTCCACTTT
.	TRBV7-2	TRBJ2-3	TRBD2	CASSWALKPTSVNTDTQYF	TGTGCCAGCAGCTGGGCCCTTAAGCCGACTAGCGTTAACACAGATACGCAGTATTTT
.	TRBV4-3	TRBJ2-6	.	CASRDSSGANVLTF	TGCGCCAGCAGAGATAGCTCTGGGGCCAACGTCCTGACTTTC
.	TRBV10-3	TRBJ2-5	TRBD1	CAISDTPGQGQETQYF	TGTGCCATCAGTGATACCCCGGGACAGGGGCAAGAGACCCAGTACTTC
.	TRBV12-5	TRBJ1-1	TRBD1	CASGITLPAPGGVNTEAFF	TGTGCTAGTGGCATTACCCTACCAGCTCCAGGGGGCGTAAATACTGAAGCTTTCTTT
.	TRBV11-2	TRBJ2-2	TRBD2	CASSLVPGLAGGYTGELFF	TGTGCCAGCAGCTTAGTGCCGGGACTAGCGGGAGGATACACCGGGGAGCTGTTTTTT
.	TRBV7-9	TRBJ2-1	TRBD2	CASSLLALAGVRYEQFF	TGTGCCAGCAGCTTATTGGCTCTAGCGGGAGTCAGGTATGAGCAGTTCTTC